The rows below give T cell receptor beta chains drawn from one sample of a study of T cell responses to AZD1222 COVID-19 vaccine. TCRdb keeps only in-frame clones here, not all; method: immunoSEQ multiplex PCR. Of fewer than 7,000 clones in the sample, around 87% were seen once. The sample here was peripheral blood, taken 28 days after the second AZD1222 dose. All receptors come from an adult who received the AZD1222 COVID-19 vaccine. The CDR3 runs from the conserved cysteine through the conserved F or W. Each record gives: V gene, J gene, CDR3 protein.

V: TRBV7-2
J: TRBJ2-7
CDR3: CASSPRDRGMGEQYF

V: TRBV4-3
J: TRBJ1-1
CDR3: CASSQDYGGQGNTEAFF

V: TRBV10-3
J: TRBJ1-5
CDR3: CAISESRGYSNQPQHF

V: TRBV10-3
J: TRBJ2-2
CDR3: CAIRGGTSGHTGELFF

V: TRBV18
J: TRBJ2-7
CDR3: CASSPAQGEQYF

V: TRBV5-1
J: TRBJ2-3
CDR3: CASSLGEPTDTQYF

V: TRBV7-2
J: TRBJ1-3
CDR3: CASSLVSGGTGNTIYF

V: TRBV7-8
J: TRBJ1-2
CDR3: CASSPREGGSYYGYTF

V: TRBV19
J: TRBJ2-3
CDR3: CASSILSGSPDTQYF

V: TRBV29-1
J: TRBJ2-3
CDR3: CSSEAGGGTDTQYF

V: TRBV11-3
J: TRBJ2-6
CDR3: CASSSGISVGGANVLTF

V: TRBV9
J: TRBJ2-2
CDR3: CASSVGGRTTGELFF

V: TRBV12-3/TRBV12-4
J: TRBJ2-7
CDR3: CASSPTAREQYF

V: TRBV19
J: TRBJ2-5
CDR3: CASSIEGGPVETQYF

V: TRBV6-2/TRBV6-3
J: TRBJ1-5
CDR3: CASSYSGSPQHF

V: TRBV5-1
J: TRBJ2-2
CDR3: CASSLARVNGELFF

V: TRBV6-2/TRBV6-3
J: TRBJ2-7
CDR3: CASSYGVGRSSYEQYF

V: TRBV6-5
J: TRBJ2-3
CDR3: CASKGEGGTDTQYF

V: TRBV5-1
J: TRBJ2-1
CDR3: CASSLRAGGNYNEQFF

V: TRBV18
J: TRBJ2-2
CDR3: CASSPPNNYGTRNTGELFF

V: TRBV4-3
J: TRBJ2-1
CDR3: CASSQNLDRNEQFF

V: TRBV7-2
J: TRBJ2-7
CDR3: CASSLSREQYF

V: TRBV2
J: TRBJ2-1
CDR3: CASTTGGRKGEQFF

V: TRBV28
J: TRBJ2-5
CDR3: CASSLSRGKVETQYF

V: TRBV6-2/TRBV6-3
J: TRBJ2-3
CDR3: CASSSGTSGRINTQYF

V: TRBV10-3
J: TRBJ2-5
CDR3: CATEAGEGYQETQYF

V: TRBV2
J: TRBJ2-5
CDR3: CASSKSGQKETQYF

V: TRBV7-9
J: TRBJ1-1
CDR3: CASSSRATGEAFF

V: TRBV30
J: TRBJ1-1
CDR3: CAWIRGRLGGEAFF

V: TRBV7-2
J: TRBJ1-1
CDR3: CASSPRGDRHTEAFF

V: TRBV5-6
J: TRBJ2-7
CDR3: CASSFSGSSYEQYF

V: TRBV11-1
J: TRBJ1-5
CDR3: CASSLSGQINQPQHF

V: TRBV11-2
J: TRBJ1-3
CDR3: CASSPTGGGGNTIYF

V: TRBV5-1
J: TRBJ1-1
CDR3: CASSLPGTEAFF

V: TRBV5-1
J: TRBJ2-7
CDR3: CASSSGTTSDEQYF

V: TRBV6-5
J: TRBJ1-1
CDR3: CSLVPHLNTEAFF

V: TRBV3-1/TRBV3-2
J: TRBJ1-4
CDR3: CASTLRGSEKLFF

V: TRBV27
J: TRBJ2-5
CDR3: CASSSYQETQYF

V: TRBV6-5
J: TRBJ2-4
CDR3: CASSYSGSKNIQYF

V: TRBV7-2
J: TRBJ1-1
CDR3: CASRLDRGPMNTEAFF

V: TRBV18
J: TRBJ2-7
CDR3: CASSDQDYEQYF

V: TRBV5-1
J: TRBJ2-1
CDR3: CASSLARGQGRGNEQFF

V: TRBV24-1
J: TRBJ1-5
CDR3: CATGRGNQPQHF

V: TRBV28
J: TRBJ2-7
CDR3: CASSLMGPRSF

V: TRBV5-4
J: TRBJ2-5
CDR3: CASSSGVAQETQYF

V: TRBV11-3
J: TRBJ2-1
CDR3: CASSRNEQFF

V: TRBV7-9
J: TRBJ1-1
CDR3: CASSFLSGNTEAFF

V: TRBV4-3
J: TRBJ1-6
CDR3: CASSQVPGQGASPLHF